This T cell receptor beta chain was identified during a study of PD-1 blockade in mismatch repair-deficient tumors. Deletions cut 6 bases from V and 1 base from J, with 13 bases between. The CDR3 consists of 15 residues. In germline, CDR1 is SEHNR, CDR2 FQNEAQ (reference sequence). Study-wide results and limits: Tumor-resident clones, often undetectable pretreatment in blood, expanded then contracted after pembrolizumab.

To note about this clone: What it binds is unknown.

Only in-frame clones appear in the TCRdb table, and some are missing; sequencing was by immunoSEQ multiplex PCR. Among just over 25,000 clones listed, approximately 84% were seen once. This TCR derives from an adult with mismatch repair-deficient cancer. Material: PBMCs, obtained before pembrolizumab treatment. V and J are TRBV7-9 and TRBJ2-1; tentative D call: TRBD1 (6 bases). The CDR3 loop reads CASSPRTASYNEQFF. The CDR3 region has the DNA TGTGCCAGCAGTCCAAGGACAGCATCCTACAATGAGCAGTTCTTC.